This T cell receptor beta chain emerged from a study of shared clonotypes between healthy human individuals. General study results and limits: The rarefaction results pointed to incomplete sorted-subset sequencing despite large depth.

The donors were all Caucasian adults (living in Nashville, Tennessee). About this clone: What it binds is unknown.

Using immunoSEQ multiplex PCR, the repertoire was profiled, and TCRdb retains in-frame clones only, with some absent. The sample yields about 690,000 clones, roughly 88% seen once. The sequenced sample was memory CD8+ T cells from PBMCs. Documented subset: CD45RO+ cells pooled with CCR7-negative TemRA cells. The sequence derives from a man aged 18-30 years in good health. Some clones in this sample may be carry-over from other donors' samples.

The chain's CDR3 is CASSLVLGASNQPQHF. The CDR3 coding sequence is TGTGCCAGCAGCTTAGTTCTGGGGGCAAGCAATCAGCCCCAGCATTTT. V gene TRBV7-2 combines with J gene TRBJ1-5; possibly TRBD1 for D (6 bases). Trimming pared 1 base from V and 1 base from J, leaving 11 bases between. Looked up from germline, CDR1 is SGHTA and CDR2 is FQGNSA. The length of the CDR3 is 16 residues.